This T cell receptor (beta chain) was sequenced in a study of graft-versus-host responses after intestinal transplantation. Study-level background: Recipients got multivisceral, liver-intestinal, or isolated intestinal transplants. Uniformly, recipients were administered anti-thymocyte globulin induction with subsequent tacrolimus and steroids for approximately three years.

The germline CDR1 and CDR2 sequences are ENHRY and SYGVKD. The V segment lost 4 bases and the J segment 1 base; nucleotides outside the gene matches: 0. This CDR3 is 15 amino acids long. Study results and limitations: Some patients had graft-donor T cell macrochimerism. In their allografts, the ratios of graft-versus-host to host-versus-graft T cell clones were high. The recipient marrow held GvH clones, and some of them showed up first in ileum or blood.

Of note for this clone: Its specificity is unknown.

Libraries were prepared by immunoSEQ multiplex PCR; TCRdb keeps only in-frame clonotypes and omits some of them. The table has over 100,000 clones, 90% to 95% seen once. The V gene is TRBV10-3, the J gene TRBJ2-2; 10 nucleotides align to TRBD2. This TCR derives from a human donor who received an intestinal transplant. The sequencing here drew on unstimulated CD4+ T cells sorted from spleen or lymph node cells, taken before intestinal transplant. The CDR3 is CAISGTSGNTGELFF. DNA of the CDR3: TGTGCCATCAGTGGGACTAGCGGGAACACCGGGGAGCTGTTTTTT.